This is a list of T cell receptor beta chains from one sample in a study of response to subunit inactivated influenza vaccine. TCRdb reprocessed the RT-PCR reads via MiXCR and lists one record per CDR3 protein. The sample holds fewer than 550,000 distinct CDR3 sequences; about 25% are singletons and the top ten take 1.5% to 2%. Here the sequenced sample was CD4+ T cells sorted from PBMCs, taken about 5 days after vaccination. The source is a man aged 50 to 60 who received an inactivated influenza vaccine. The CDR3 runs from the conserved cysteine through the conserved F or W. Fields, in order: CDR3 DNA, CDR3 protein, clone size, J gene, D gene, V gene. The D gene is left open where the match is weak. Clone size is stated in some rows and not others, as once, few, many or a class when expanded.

cdr3_nt: TGTGCCAGCAGTTCTAGCGGGGCCTACGAGCAGTACTTC; cdr3_aa: CASSSSGAYEQYF; clone_size: many; j_call: TRBJ2-7; d_call: TRBD2; v_call: TRBV12-3/TRBV12-4
cdr3_nt: TGTGCCATCAGTGAGTCGGTGCAGACCCAGTACTTC; cdr3_aa: CAISESVQTQYF; clone_size: few; j_call: TRBJ2-5; d_call: -; v_call: TRBV10-3
cdr3_nt: TGTGCCACGGGGTCTCCATACAATGAGCAGTTCTTC; cdr3_aa: CATGSPYNEQFF; clone_size: few; j_call: TRBJ2-1; d_call: -; v_call: TRBV24-1
cdr3_nt: TGTGCCAGCACCCTGGGGACCCCAAATCAGCCCCAGCATTTT; cdr3_aa: CASTLGTPNQPQHF; clone_size: few; j_call: TRBJ1-5; d_call: -; v_call: TRBV12-3/TRBV12-4
cdr3_nt: TGCGCCAGCAGACTGACAGGGGTGGGAAGCAATCAGCCCCAGCATTTT; cdr3_aa: CASRLTGVGSNQPQHF; clone_size: few; j_call: TRBJ1-5; d_call: TRBD1; v_call: TRBV5-1
cdr3_nt: TGTGCCAGCAGCGTCCCGACTAGCACAGATACGCAGTATTTT; cdr3_aa: CASSVPTSTDTQYF; clone_size: -; j_call: TRBJ2-3; d_call: -; v_call: TRBV6-1
cdr3_nt: TGTGCCAGCAGCCCCCTTCGACAGGACAACACCGGGGAGCTGTTTTTT; cdr3_aa: CASSPLRQDNTGELFF; clone_size: -; j_call: TRBJ2-2; d_call: -; v_call: TRBV7-2
cdr3_nt: TGTGCCAGCAGCTTTCTCCTAGGCCCAGATACGCAGTATTTT; cdr3_aa: CASSFLLGPDTQYF; clone_size: -; j_call: TRBJ2-3; d_call: -; v_call: TRBV5-6
cdr3_nt: TGTGCCTGGAGTGTCGGCCAGGCGAACACCGGGGAGCTGTTTTTT; cdr3_aa: CAWSVGQANTGELFF; clone_size: -; j_call: TRBJ2-2; d_call: -; v_call: TRBV30
cdr3_nt: TGCGCCAGCAGCCAAGATCCAACAGGGACGACCGGGGAGCTGTTTTTT; cdr3_aa: CASSQDPTGTTGELFF; clone_size: -; j_call: TRBJ2-2; d_call: -; v_call: TRBV4-3
cdr3_nt: TGCAGTGCTAGAGATCCGTCTCGGGATCAGCCCCAGCATTTT; cdr3_aa: CSARDPSRDQPQHF; clone_size: -; j_call: TRBJ1-5; d_call: -; v_call: TRBV20-1
cdr3_nt: TGCGCCAGCAGGTTTTTAATGGGGGCGAACACTGAAGCTTTCTTT; cdr3_aa: CASRFLMGANTEAFF; clone_size: -; j_call: TRBJ1-1; d_call: -; v_call: TRBV10-2
cdr3_nt: TGTGCCACCAGCAGAGATCCGGGTAGCAATCAGCCCCAGCATTTT; cdr3_aa: CATSRDPGSNQPQHF; clone_size: many; j_call: TRBJ1-5; d_call: -; v_call: TRBV15
cdr3_nt: TGTGCCAGCAGCCAAGGTGCGACGCGCGCATACGGGGAGCTGTTTTTT; cdr3_aa: CASSQGATRAYGELFF; clone_size: many; j_call: TRBJ2-2; d_call: -; v_call: TRBV14
cdr3_nt: TGTGCCAGCAGCTCACCAGCGGGGGGGGAAACAGATACGCAGTATTTT; cdr3_aa: CASSSPAGGETDTQYF; clone_size: many; j_call: TRBJ2-3; d_call: TRBD2; v_call: TRBV5-6
cdr3_nt: TGTGCCAGCAGCTTTGGCGGGGGGGCCAGCGGGGAGCTGTTTTTT; cdr3_aa: CASSFGGGASGELFF; clone_size: few; j_call: TRBJ2-2; d_call: TRBD2; v_call: TRBV7-8
cdr3_nt: TGTGCCAGCAGCTTAGAAGTATGGCAGGGGTTTAATGAAAAACTGTTTTTT; cdr3_aa: CASSLEVWQGFNEKLFF; clone_size: many; j_call: TRBJ1-4; d_call: -; v_call: TRBV7-9
cdr3_nt: TGTGCCAGCAGTTACCATTCAGATGACACTGAAGCTTTCTTT; cdr3_aa: CASSYHSDDTEAFF; clone_size: few; j_call: TRBJ1-1; d_call: -; v_call: TRBV6-5
cdr3_nt: TGTGCCAGCAGTTTCCCCGGACAGGGGTCCGGCGAGCAGTACTTC; cdr3_aa: CASSFPGQGSGEQYF; clone_size: -; j_call: TRBJ2-7; d_call: TRBD1; v_call: TRBV28
cdr3_nt: TGCGCCAGCAGTCTGAGCGGACAGGGGGCGATCGGGGAGCTGTTTTTT; cdr3_aa: CASSLSGQGAIGELFF; clone_size: -; j_call: TRBJ2-2; d_call: TRBD1; v_call: TRBV5-1
cdr3_nt: TGTGCCAGCAGTCTAAGCGGGCCCCCCTATAATGAGCAGTTCTTC; cdr3_aa: CASSLSGPPYNEQFF; clone_size: few; j_call: TRBJ2-1; d_call: -; v_call: TRBV6-1
cdr3_nt: TGCAGTGCTCTCCGGGACAGGGTGCAAAACATTCAGCACTTC; cdr3_aa: CSALRDRVQNIQHF; clone_size: -; j_call: TRBJ2-4; d_call: TRBD1; v_call: TRBV20-1
cdr3_nt: TGTGCCAGCAGCCAACGACGAGAGACAGATACGCAGTATTTT; cdr3_aa: CASSQRRETDTQYF; clone_size: -; j_call: TRBJ2-3; d_call: -; v_call: TRBV3-1
cdr3_nt: TGTGCCAGCAGCACAGGGTATGGCACCGGGGAGCTGTTTTTT; cdr3_aa: CASSTGYGTGELFF; clone_size: -; j_call: TRBJ2-2; d_call: -; v_call: TRBV12-3/TRBV12-4
cdr3_nt: TGCGCCAGCAGCCCTCTGACAGGGAATTCGGATACGCAGTATTTT; cdr3_aa: CASSPLTGNSDTQYF; clone_size: few; j_call: TRBJ2-3; d_call: TRBD1; v_call: TRBV5-1
cdr3_nt: TGTGCCAGCAGCGTAGAGCCAGCGGGGAGCTCCTACAATGAGCAGTTCTTC; cdr3_aa: CASSVEPAGSSYNEQFF; clone_size: -; j_call: TRBJ2-1; d_call: TRBD2; v_call: TRBV9
cdr3_nt: TGCGCCAGCAGTCCGGACGGGGGGGGCAATCAGCCCCAGCATTTT; cdr3_aa: CASSPDGGGNQPQHF; clone_size: -; j_call: TRBJ1-5; d_call: -; v_call: TRBV5-1
cdr3_nt: TGTGCCAGCAGTTACGCGCGGGAGACCCAGTACTTC; cdr3_aa: CASSYARETQYF; clone_size: once; j_call: TRBJ2-5; d_call: -; v_call: TRBV6-2/TRBV6-3
cdr3_nt: TGCGCCAGCAGCTTGGGAGGCAGGGGTGATGAAAAACTGTTTTTT; cdr3_aa: CASSLGGRGDEKLFF; clone_size: few; j_call: TRBJ1-4; d_call: -; v_call: TRBV5-1
cdr3_nt: TGTGCCAGCAGTTACTCGGGAATTCCCTGGGGCAATCAGCCCCAGCATTTT; cdr3_aa: CASSYSGIPWGNQPQHF; clone_size: -; j_call: TRBJ1-5; d_call: -; v_call: TRBV6-2/TRBV6-3
cdr3_nt: TGCGCCAGCACGGTGTCGGGGACCGGGGAGCTGTTTTTT; cdr3_aa: CASTVSGTGELFF; clone_size: few; j_call: TRBJ2-2; d_call: -; v_call: TRBV5-1
cdr3_nt: TGTGCCAGCAGCCCCTGGACTAGCTCCGGGGAGCTGTTTTTT; cdr3_aa: CASSPWTSSGELFF; clone_size: many; j_call: TRBJ2-2; d_call: TRBD2; v_call: TRBV7-2
cdr3_nt: TGTGCCAGCAGCTTAGAGAGGCGCAGGTGGGAGACCCAGTACTTC; cdr3_aa: CASSLERRRWETQYF; clone_size: -; j_call: TRBJ2-5; d_call: -; v_call: TRBV7-2
cdr3_nt: TGTGCCAGCAGTTCGCACGGGACAGTCTACGAGCAGTACTTC; cdr3_aa: CASSSHGTVYEQYF; clone_size: -; j_call: TRBJ2-7; d_call: TRBD1; v_call: TRBV27
cdr3_nt: TGTGCCAGCAGTTACAGTCTGAGCACTGAAGCTTTCTTT; cdr3_aa: CASSYSLSTEAFF; clone_size: few; j_call: TRBJ1-1; d_call: -; v_call: TRBV6-2/TRBV6-3
cdr3_nt: TGCAGCGCACGGACAGGGGAATGGGAGACCCAGTACTTC; cdr3_aa: CSARTGEWETQYF; clone_size: many; j_call: TRBJ2-5; d_call: TRBD1; v_call: TRBV29-1
cdr3_nt: TGCGCCAGCAGCCCAGTCGACAGGTCTGGCAAAAACATTCAGTACTTC; cdr3_aa: CASSPVDRSGKNIQYF; clone_size: -; j_call: TRBJ2-4; d_call: -; v_call: TRBV4-1
cdr3_nt: TGCGCCAGCAGTCAATCTTCCCGGGACAGGGGGGTCTCTGGTCCAGGGAATGAGCAGTTCTTC; cdr3_aa: CASSQSSRDRGVSGPGNEQFF; clone_size: -; j_call: TRBJ2-1; d_call: TRBD1; v_call: TRBV23-1
cdr3_nt: TGTGCCAGCTCACAGTTGACAGGGGGGAATGAGCAGTTCTTC; cdr3_aa: CASSQLTGGNEQFF; clone_size: many; j_call: TRBJ2-1; d_call: TRBD1; v_call: TRBV18
cdr3_nt: TGTGCCAGCAGCTCACTCGGACAACACCTAGCCAAAAACATTCAGTACTTC; cdr3_aa: CASSSLGQHLAKNIQYF; clone_size: -; j_call: TRBJ2-4; d_call: -; v_call: TRBV7-3
cdr3_nt: TGCGCCAGCAGCACCGGACTAGCGGGGAGCACAGATACGCAGTATTTT; cdr3_aa: CASSTGLAGSTDTQYF; clone_size: -; j_call: TRBJ2-3; d_call: TRBD2; v_call: TRBV4-3
cdr3_nt: TGTGCCAGCAGCCAAGTGCCTGAGGAGCGCTACACCTTC; cdr3_aa: CASSQVPEERYTF; clone_size: few; j_call: TRBJ1-2; d_call: -; v_call: TRBV4-2
cdr3_nt: TGCAGTGCTAGAGATCCCAAAGGACAGATCACCGGGGAGCTGTTTTTT; cdr3_aa: CSARDPKGQITGELFF; clone_size: -; j_call: TRBJ2-2; d_call: -; v_call: TRBV20-1
cdr3_nt: TGCAGCGTTGAAGCCTACTCGAACACTGAAGCTTTCTTT; cdr3_aa: CSVEAYSNTEAFF; clone_size: -; j_call: TRBJ1-1; d_call: -; v_call: TRBV29-1
cdr3_nt: TGCAGCGCTTCCGGGACAGGGGGTAGGACAGATACGCAGTATTTT; cdr3_aa: CSASGTGGRTDTQYF; clone_size: -; j_call: TRBJ2-3; d_call: TRBD1; v_call: TRBV29-1
cdr3_nt: TGTGCCAGCAGCTTAGATTTATTAGTTTACAATGAGCAGTTCTTC; cdr3_aa: CASSLDLLVYNEQFF; clone_size: -; j_call: TRBJ2-1; d_call: -; v_call: TRBV7-7
cdr3_nt: TGTGCCAGCAGTTTCCTCGGACAGGCGGAGACCTTC; cdr3_aa: CASSFLGQAETF; clone_size: many; j_call: TRBJ1-2; d_call: TRBD1; v_call: TRBV28
cdr3_nt: TGCAGCGTCCAACCCGGGACAGGGGTTAGGGATGAGCAGTTCTTC; cdr3_aa: CSVQPGTGVRDEQFF; clone_size: -; j_call: TRBJ2-1; d_call: TRBD1; v_call: TRBV29-1
cdr3_nt: TGTGCCAGCAGCCCAGACAGGGTAGGGGAGCTGTTTTTT; cdr3_aa: CASSPDRVGELFF; clone_size: -; j_call: TRBJ2-2; d_call: TRBD1; v_call: TRBV7-2
cdr3_nt: TGTGCCAGCAGCCCACGACAGGCCACCTACGAGCAGTACTTC; cdr3_aa: CASSPRQATYEQYF; clone_size: many; j_call: TRBJ2-7; d_call: -; v_call: TRBV4-2
cdr3_nt: TGTGCCACTTCGCGGGGGGGCTCGGCAAATGAGCAGTTCTTC; cdr3_aa: CATSRGGSANEQFF; clone_size: -; j_call: TRBJ2-1; d_call: TRBD2; v_call: TRBV12-3/TRBV12-4
cdr3_nt: TGTGGCAGCAGCTTTGAGGGCCCCCTCTACGAGCAGTACTTC; cdr3_aa: CGSSFEGPLYEQYF; clone_size: -; j_call: TRBJ2-7; d_call: -; v_call: TRBV7-9
cdr3_nt: TGTGCCAGCAGTTCAGAAACAGGGGCCCCTTGGGGGCAAGAGACCCAGTACTTC; cdr3_aa: CASSSETGAPWGQETQYF; clone_size: -; j_call: TRBJ2-5; d_call: TRBD1; v_call: TRBV28
cdr3_nt: TGTGCCAGCAGCCCTCAGACAGGGGGGACAGATACGCAGTATTTT; cdr3_aa: CASSPQTGGTDTQYF; clone_size: -; j_call: TRBJ2-3; d_call: TRBD1; v_call: TRBV7-2
cdr3_nt: TGTGCCAGCGGGTTATCCTCCGCGGCCCAGTACTTC; cdr3_aa: CASGLSSAAQYF; clone_size: few; j_call: TRBJ2-5; d_call: -; v_call: TRBV12-3/TRBV12-4
cdr3_nt: TGCAGTGCCATTCCGGGGGACAGGGGAACAGACAAAAACATTCAGTACTTC; cdr3_aa: CSAIPGDRGTDKNIQYF; clone_size: -; j_call: TRBJ2-4; d_call: TRBD1; v_call: TRBV20-1
cdr3_nt: TGTGCCAGCAGCCAAGATCTAGCCAAAAACATTCAGTACTTC; cdr3_aa: CASSQDLAKNIQYF; clone_size: -; j_call: TRBJ2-4; d_call: -; v_call: TRBV4-2
cdr3_nt: TGCGCCAGCAGACCCCTTGGGGGCTCGGACACCGGGGAGCTGTTTTTT; cdr3_aa: CASRPLGGSDTGELFF; clone_size: many; j_call: TRBJ2-2; d_call: -; v_call: TRBV5-1
cdr3_nt: TGCAGTGCTAGAGATAGGACTAGCGGAAATTACAATGAGCAGTTCTTC; cdr3_aa: CSARDRTSGNYNEQFF; clone_size: -; j_call: TRBJ2-1; d_call: TRBD2; v_call: TRBV20-1